The 3 T cell receptor beta chains below were found in one sample sequenced in a study of T cells after somatic rescue of genetic block. Sequencing used immunoSEQ multiplex PCR; TCRdb keeps in-frame clones, though not all of them. The repertoire has fewer than 150,000 clones, over 80% of them found once; the top ten carry about 1.5%. Sample: peripheral blood mononuclear cells (PBMCs). The receptor set was obtained from a woman aged 18-29 years.

The chain employs TRBV4-2 and TRBJ2-5; D is tentatively TRBD1 or TRBD2 (6 bases each). The CDR3 extends over 15 amino acids. The ends were cut back, 0 bases at V and 7 bases at J, with 15 bases in the middle. Germline V gene lookup returns CDR1 LGHNA and CDR2 YNFKEQ. The CDR3 DNA is TGTGCCAGCAGCCAAGAATTAGGGGGGATGGGGACCCAGTACTTC. Its protein is CASSQELGGMGTQYF.

V is TRBV13 and J is TRBJ1-2, with D perhaps matching TRBD1 (6 bases). Germline CDR1 reads PRHDT; CDR2 reads FYEKMQ (reference sequence). CDR3 length: 14 amino acids. V lost 4 bases, J lost 3 bases, and 12 bases lay in between. The CDR3 sequence is CASSSWTAYYGYTF. The DNA for the CDR3 is TGTGCCAGCAGCTCTTGGACAGCCTACTATGGCTACACCTTC.

V usage is TRBV7-9 and J usage is TRBJ1-1, with D maybe TRBD1 (5 bases). The CDR3 length is 14 residues. Germline CDR1 and CDR2: SEHNR and FQNEAQ (reference sequence). The V and J ends lost 1 base and 2 bases respectively, with 8 bases between them. CDR3 amino acids: CASSLGQRNTEAFF. The CDR3, as DNA: TGTGCCAGCAGCTTAGGACAGCGAAACACTGAAGCTTTCTTT. The entire variable domain, with the rest obtained from reference TRBV7-9 and TRBJ1-1, is as follows: DTGVSQNPRHKITKRGQNVTFRCDPISEHNRLYWYRQTLGQGPEFLTYFQNEAQLEKSRLLSDRFSAERPKGSFSTLEIQRTEQGDSAMYLCASSLGQRNTEAFFGQGTRLTVV.